Described below is a single TCR beta chain sequence and its context. These data belong to a study of PD-1 blockade in classical Hodgkin lymphoma. Each patient's relapse followed autologous stem cell transplantation, and brentuximab vedotin exposure varied. The method was immunoSEQ multiplex PCR; TCRdb's version includes in-frame clones alone and lacks a portion of them. The sample lists tens of thousands of clones, 76% occurring once. This CDR3 is built from 16 residues. V trimming: 3 bases; J trimming: 3 bases; junction bases outside the gene matches: 9. From germline, CDR1 is SGHVS and CDR2 FNYEAQ. The sequenced sample was peripheral blood mononuclear cells (PBMCs), obtained before the second cycle of nivolumab. This TCR was recovered from a human donor with classical Hodgkin lymphoma. The chain is built from TRBV7-6 and TRBJ2-3; 7 bases agree with TRBD2. The CDR3 nucleotides are TGTGCCAGCAGCTTCCGCTCGACTAGCCGGACAGATACGCAGTATTTT. It is translated as CASSFRSTSRTDTQYF.